This T cell receptor (beta chain) was obtained from a study of blood T cell repertoires in COVID-19. About the research overall: The origin of the acute and convalescent COVID-19 samples was the United States, Italy and Spain. Nucleic acid was either cDNA or gDNA, and it came from T cells, B-cell-depleted T cells, or PBMCs.

Original processing notes: Counts of nucleated cells, estimated from reference gene primer amplification, were obtained. TCRdb's copy holds only in-frame clones and misses some; the assay was immunoSEQ multiplex PCR. Clone size and V and J calls were adopted from that table, with D and trimming inferred from the DNA. The table lists a few hundred thousand clones, 70% to 90% of them singletons. V dropped 10 bases and J dropped 1; count of bases not matched to a gene: 9. From germline, CDR1 is MDHEN and CDR2 SYDVKM. This CDR3 is 14 amino acids long. The sequencing input was peripheral blood. The rearrangement links TRBV28 to TRBJ1-1; TRBD1 matches 7 bases. The source is a woman between 25 and 40 years old who had recovered from COVID-19. Written as DNA, the CDR3 is TGTGCCACCACACTCCGGGACAGGAACACTGAAGCTTTCTTT. This gives the protein CATTLRDRNTEAFF.